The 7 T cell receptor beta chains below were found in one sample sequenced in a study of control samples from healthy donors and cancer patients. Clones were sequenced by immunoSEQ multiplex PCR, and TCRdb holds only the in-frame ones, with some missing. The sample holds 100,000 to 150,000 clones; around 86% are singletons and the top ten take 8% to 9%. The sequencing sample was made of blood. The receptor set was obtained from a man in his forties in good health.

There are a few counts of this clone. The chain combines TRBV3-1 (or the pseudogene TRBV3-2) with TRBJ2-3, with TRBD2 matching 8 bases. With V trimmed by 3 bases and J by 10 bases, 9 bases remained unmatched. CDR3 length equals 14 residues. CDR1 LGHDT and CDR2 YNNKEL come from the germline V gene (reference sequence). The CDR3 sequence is CASSHRTSLQSQYF. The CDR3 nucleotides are TGTGCCAGCAGCCACAGGACTAGCCTTCAATCGCAGTATTTT.

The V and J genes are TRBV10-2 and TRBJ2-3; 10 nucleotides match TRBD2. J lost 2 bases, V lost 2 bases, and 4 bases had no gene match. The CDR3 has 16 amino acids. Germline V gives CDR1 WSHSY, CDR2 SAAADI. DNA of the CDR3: TGCGCCAGCAGTGAGAAGGGACTAGCGTACACAGATACGCAGTATTTT. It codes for CASSEKGLAYTDTQYF.

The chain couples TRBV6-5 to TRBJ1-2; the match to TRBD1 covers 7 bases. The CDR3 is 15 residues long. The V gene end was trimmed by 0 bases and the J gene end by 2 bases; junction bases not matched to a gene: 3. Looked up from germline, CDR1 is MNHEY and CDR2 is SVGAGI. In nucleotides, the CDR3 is TGTGCCAGCAGTTACTCGGGACAGCGAAACTATGGCTACACCTTC. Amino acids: CASSYSGQRNYGYTF.

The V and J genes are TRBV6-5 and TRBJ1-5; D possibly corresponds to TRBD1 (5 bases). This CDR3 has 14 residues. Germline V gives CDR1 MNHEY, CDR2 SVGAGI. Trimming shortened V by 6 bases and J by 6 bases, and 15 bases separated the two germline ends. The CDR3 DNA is TGTGCCAGCAGCACGGGAGGGGAGGGTCAGCCCCAGCATTTT. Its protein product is CASSTGGEGQPQHF.

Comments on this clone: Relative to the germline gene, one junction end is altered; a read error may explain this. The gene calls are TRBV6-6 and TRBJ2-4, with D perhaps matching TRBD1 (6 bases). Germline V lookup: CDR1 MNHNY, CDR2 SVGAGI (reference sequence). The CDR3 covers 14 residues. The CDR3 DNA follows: TGTGCCAGCAGCCTAGCAGTTCAGGGGTCTGGTTTGAGCTTC. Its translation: CASSLAVQGSGLSF.

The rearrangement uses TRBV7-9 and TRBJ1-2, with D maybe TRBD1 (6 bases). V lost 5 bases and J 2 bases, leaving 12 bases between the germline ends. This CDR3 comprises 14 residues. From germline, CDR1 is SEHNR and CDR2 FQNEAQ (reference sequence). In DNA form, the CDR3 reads TGTGCCAGCAGCAGAGGGGGTATCAACTATGGCTACACCTTC. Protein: CASSRGGINYGYTF.

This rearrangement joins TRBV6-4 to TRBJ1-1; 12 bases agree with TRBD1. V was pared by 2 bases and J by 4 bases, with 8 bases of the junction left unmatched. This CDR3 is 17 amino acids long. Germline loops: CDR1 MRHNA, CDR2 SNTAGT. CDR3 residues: CASSDRDRGRGGTEAFF. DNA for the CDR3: TGTGCCAGCAGTGACCGGGACAGGGGGCGCGGTGGCACTGAAGCTTTCTTT.